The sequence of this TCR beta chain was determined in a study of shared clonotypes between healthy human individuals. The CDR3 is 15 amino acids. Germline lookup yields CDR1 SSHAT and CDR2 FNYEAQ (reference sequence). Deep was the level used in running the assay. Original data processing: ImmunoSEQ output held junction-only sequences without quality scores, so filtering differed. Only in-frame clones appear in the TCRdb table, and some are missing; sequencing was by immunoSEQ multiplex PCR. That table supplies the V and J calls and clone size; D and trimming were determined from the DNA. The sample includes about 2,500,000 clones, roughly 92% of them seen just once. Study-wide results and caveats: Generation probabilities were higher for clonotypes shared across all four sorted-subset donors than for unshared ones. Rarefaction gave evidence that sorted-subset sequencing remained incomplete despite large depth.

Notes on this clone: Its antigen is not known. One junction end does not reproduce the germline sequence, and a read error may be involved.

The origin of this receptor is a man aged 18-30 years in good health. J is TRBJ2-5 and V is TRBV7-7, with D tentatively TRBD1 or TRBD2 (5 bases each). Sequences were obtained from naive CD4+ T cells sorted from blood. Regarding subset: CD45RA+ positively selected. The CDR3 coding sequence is TGTGCTAGCAGTCTCCCCGGGGCTCCCCAAGAGACCCAGTACTTC. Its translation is CASSLPGAPQETQYF.